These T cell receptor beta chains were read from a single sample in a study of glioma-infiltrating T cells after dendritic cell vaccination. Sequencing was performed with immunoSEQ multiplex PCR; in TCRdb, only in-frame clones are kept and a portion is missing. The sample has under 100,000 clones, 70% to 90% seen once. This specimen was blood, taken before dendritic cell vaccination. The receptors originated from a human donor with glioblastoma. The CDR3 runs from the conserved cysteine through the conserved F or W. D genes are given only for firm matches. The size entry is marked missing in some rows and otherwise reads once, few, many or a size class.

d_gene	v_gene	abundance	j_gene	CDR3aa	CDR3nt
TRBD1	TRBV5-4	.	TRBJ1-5	CASSYGTAGQPQHF	TGTGCCAGCAGCTATGGGACAGCGGGTCAGCCCCAGCATTTT
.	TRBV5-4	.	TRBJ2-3	CASSFGLLGTDTQYF	TGTGCCAGCAGCTTTGGCTTGTTGGGCACAGATACGCAGTATTTT
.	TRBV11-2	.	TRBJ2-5	CASSLFQGQETQYF	TGTGCCAGCAGCTTATTTCAGGGGCAAGAGACCCAGTACTTC
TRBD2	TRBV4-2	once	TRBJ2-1	CASSQEPGLLYNEQFF	TGTGCCAGCAGCCAAGAACCGGGACTACTGTACAATGAGCAGTTCTTC
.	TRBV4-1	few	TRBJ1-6	CASSQEGLNNSPLHF	TGCGCCAGCAGCCAAGAAGGACTGAATAATTCACCCCTCCACTTT
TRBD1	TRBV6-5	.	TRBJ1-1	CASREQDRLGSFF	TGTGCCAGCAGAGAACAGGACAGGTTGGGATCTTTCTTT
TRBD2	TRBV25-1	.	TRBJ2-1	CASSGTSGRARREQFF	TGTGCCAGCAGCGGGACTAGCGGGAGGGCCCGGCGGGAGCAGTTCTTC
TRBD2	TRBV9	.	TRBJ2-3	CASSAGEGSSTDTQYF	TGTGCCAGCAGCGCCGGGGAGGGCTCTAGCACAGATACGCAGTATTTT
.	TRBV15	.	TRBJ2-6	CASSGGQSSGANVLTF	TGTGCCTCCTCCGGGGGACAGTCCTCTGGGGCCAACGTCCTGACTTTC
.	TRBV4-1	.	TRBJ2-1	CASSQAPTGSFYNEQFF	TGCGCCAGCAGCCAAGCCCCTACCGGGAGCTTCTACAATGAGCAGTTCTTC
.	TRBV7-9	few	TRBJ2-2	CASSLGLVDAGELFF	TGTGCCAGCAGCTTGGGGCTAGTGGATGCCGGGGAGCTGTTTTTT
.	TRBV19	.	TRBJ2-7	CASSSPADSRYEQYF	TGTGCCAGTAGTAGTCCGGCCGACTCTCGCTACGAGCAGTACTTC
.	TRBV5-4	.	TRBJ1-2	CASSLGDTANYGYTF	TGTGCCAGCAGCCTTGGGGACACCGCTAACTATGGCTACACCTTC
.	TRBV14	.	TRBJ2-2	CASSQDHRRNTGELFF	TGTGCCAGCAGCCAAGACCACAGGAGGAACACCGGGGAGCTGTTTTTT
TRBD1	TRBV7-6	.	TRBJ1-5	CASSFTGEAQPQHF	TGTGCCAGCAGCTTTACAGGGGAGGCTCAGCCCCAGCATTTT
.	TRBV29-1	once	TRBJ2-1	CSVAPYGGGDNEQFF	TGCAGCGTTGCCCCCTATGGGGGGGGCGACAATGAGCAGTTCTTC
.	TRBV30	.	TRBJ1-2	CAWSPNGRYGYTF	TGTGCCTGGAGCCCCAATGGGCGCTATGGCTACACCTTC
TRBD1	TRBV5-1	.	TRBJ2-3	CASSSRDRGNTDTQYF	TGCGCCAGCAGCTCTCGGGACAGGGGGAATACGGATACGCAGTATTTT
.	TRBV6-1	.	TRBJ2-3	CASSERGKDTQYF	TGTGCCAGCAGTGAACGCGGGAAGGATACGCAGTATTTT
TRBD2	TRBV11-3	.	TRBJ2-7	CASSRLRREGLGEQYF	TGTGCCAGCAGCCGGTTGAGGCGGGAGGGCCTAGGGGAGCAGTACTTC
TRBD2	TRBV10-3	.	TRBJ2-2	CAIRDLAGAGGELFF	TGTGCCATCAGGGACCTAGCGGGGGCCGGCGGGGAGCTGTTTTTT
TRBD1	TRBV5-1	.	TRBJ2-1	CASSPGDRAYNEQFF	TGCGCCAGCAGCCCTGGGGACAGGGCCTACAATGAGCAGTTCTTC
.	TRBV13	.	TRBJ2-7	CASSLEVGGGQYF	TGTGCCAGCAGCTTAGAGGTAGGCGGAGGGCAGTACTTC
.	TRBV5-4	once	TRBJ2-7	CASSFYRAYEQYF	TGTGCCAGCAGCTTCTACAGGGCCTACGAGCAGTACTTC
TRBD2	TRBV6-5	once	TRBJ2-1	CASSSRLAASYNEQFF	TGTGCCAGCAGTTCCCGACTAGCGGCATCCTACAATGAGCAGTTCTTC
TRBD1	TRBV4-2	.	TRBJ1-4	CASSQGAGGRSTNEKLFF	TGTGCCAGCAGCCAAGGGGCAGGGGGGAGGTCAACTAATGAAAAACTGTTTTTT
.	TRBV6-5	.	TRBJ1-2	CASSYLLDYGYTF	TGTGCCAGCAGTTATCTTCTTGACTATGGCTACACCTTC
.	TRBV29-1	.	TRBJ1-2	CSAKDNNYGYTF	TGCAGCGCCAAGGACAATAACTATGGCTACACCTTC
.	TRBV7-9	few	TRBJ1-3	CASRSSGNTIYF	TGTGCCAGCCGGAGCTCTGGAAACACCATATATTTT
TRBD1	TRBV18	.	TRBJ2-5	CASSPDREETQYF	TGTGCCAGCTCACCGGACAGGGAAGAGACCCAGTACTTC
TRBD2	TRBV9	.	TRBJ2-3	CASKLTSDSTDTQYF	TGTGCCAGCAAACTTACTAGCGATAGCACAGATACGCAGTATTTT
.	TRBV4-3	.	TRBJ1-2	CASSRGGDYGYTF	TGCGCCAGCAGCCGGGGAGGGGACTATGGCTACACCTTC
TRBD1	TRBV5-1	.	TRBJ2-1	CASSNTGVDYNEQFF	TGCGCCAGCAGCAACACAGGGGTCGACTACAATGAGCAGTTCTTC
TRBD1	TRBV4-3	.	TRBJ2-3	CASSQDRTGGAGTQYF	TGCGCCAGCAGCCAAGATCGGACAGGGGGCGCGGGTACGCAGTATTTT
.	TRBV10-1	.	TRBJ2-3	CASSEHLYEPGVTDTQYF	TGCGCCAGCAGTGAGCATCTCTACGAGCCAGGGGTAACAGATACGCAGTATTTT
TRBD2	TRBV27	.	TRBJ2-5	CASSLSSSGRVETQYF	TGTGCCAGCAGTTTATCTTCTAGCGGGAGGGTGGAGACCCAGTACTTC
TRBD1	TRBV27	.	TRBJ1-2	CASSGQGIIGSRYGYTF	TGTGCCAGCAGTGGACAGGGGATTATTGGGTCGCGCTATGGCTACACCTTC
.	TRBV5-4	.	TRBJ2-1	CASSLEQGTYNEQFF	TGTGCCAGCAGCTTGGAACAGGGAACCTACAATGAGCAGTTCTTC
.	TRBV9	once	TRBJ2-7	CASSVGQNYEQYF	TGTGCCAGCAGCGTAGGTCAAAACTACGAGCAGTACTTC
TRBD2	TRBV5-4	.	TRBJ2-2	CASSGLAGGQTGELFF	TGTGCCAGCAGCGGGCTAGCGGGAGGGCAAACCGGGGAGCTGTTTTTT
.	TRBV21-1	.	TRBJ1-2	CASPSGGCNYGYTF	TGTGCCAGCCCCAGCGGGGGCTGTAACTATGGCTACACCTTC
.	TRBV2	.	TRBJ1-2	CASQARANYGYTF	TGTGCCAGCCAAGCGAGGGCTAACTATGGCTACACCTTC
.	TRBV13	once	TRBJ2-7	CASSWQQGFTYEQYF	TGTGCCAGCAGCTGGCAACAGGGATTTACCTACGAGCAGTACTTC
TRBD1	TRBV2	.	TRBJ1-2	CASSEKDQGAGGYTF	TGTGCCAGCAGTGAGAAGGATCAGGGGGCGGGTGGCTACACCTTC
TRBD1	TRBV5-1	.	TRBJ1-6	CASSLEGGSFSPLHF	TGCGCCAGCAGCTTGGAAGGGGGCTCTTTTTCACCCCTCCACTTT